The 18 T cell receptor beta chains listed next were all sequenced from one sample in a study of blood T cell repertoires in COVID-19. Using immunoSEQ multiplex PCR, the repertoire was profiled, and TCRdb retains in-frame clones only, with some absent. The sample holds about 270,000 clones, around nine tenths seen once. Source material: peripheral blood. The receptors originated from a man aged 40-55 years with active or convalescent COVID-19.

This chain joins TRBV27 and TRBJ2-7; the match to TRBD1 covers 8 bases. CDR1 and CDR2 (germline): MNHEY, SMNVEV (reference sequence). The CDR3 contains 15 residues. V trimming: 5 bases; J trimming: 4 bases; junction bases outside the gene matches: 10. CDR3 in amino acids: CASSNAGTGRYEQYF. The CDR3 nucleotides read TGTGCCAGCAGTAACGCCGGGACAGGTAGATACGAGCAGTACTTC.

In its sample, this clone was seen once. The chain uses TRBV28 and TRBJ2-7; TRBD2 matches 7 bases. Germline CDR1 is MDHEN and CDR2 is SYDVKM. Germline trimming cut 2 bases from V and 2 bases from J; bases unmatched to any gene: 12. This CDR3 contains 17 residues. CDR3 sequence: CASSLHLGGGATYEQYF. The CDR3 bases are TGTGCCAGCAGTTTACACCTGGGGGGGGGAGCAACCTACGAGCAGTACTTC.

The chain combines TRBV30 with TRBJ1-2, with D hard to call. Germline V gives CDR1 GTSNPN, CDR2 SVGIG (reference sequence). Trimming stripped 6 bases from V and 1 base from J, with 9 bases between. The CDR3 consists of 12 residues. As DNA, the CDR3 is TGTGCCTGTCTAGACCGTAACTATGGCTACACCTTC. It yields the protein CACLDRNYGYTF.

The chain carries TRBV6-5 and TRBJ1-2; 8 bases align to TRBD1. J lost 4 bases, V lost 6 bases, and 4 bases had no gene match. The germline V gene encodes CDR1 MNHEY and CDR2 SVGAGI. The CDR3 loop spans 13 amino acids. The CDR3 sequence: CASRSDRAYGYTF. CDR3 nucleotides: TGTGCCAGCAGATCGGACAGGGCCTATGGCTACACCTTC.

The chain uses TRBV2 and TRBJ1-2; 7 bases match TRBD1. Trimming at V came to 5 bases and at J to 4 bases, leaving 7 bases not matched to a gene. The CDR3 covers 14 residues. Germline loops: CDR1 SNHLY, CDR2 FYNNEI. The CDR3 region has the DNA TGTGCCAGCAGTCCACCGGGACAGCCCTATGGCTACACCTTC. It translates to CASSPPGQPYGYTF.

The rearrangement uses TRBV10-2 and TRBJ1-5; maybe TRBD1 (5 bases). With 4 bases removed from V and 2 bases from J, the gap between germline ends came to 12 bases. This CDR3 is built from 15 residues. The germline gives CDR1 WSHSY, CDR2 SAAADI. The CDR3 reads CASSVGLGRNQPQHF. In DNA, the CDR3 is TGCGCCAGCAGTGTGGGCTTGGGGCGCAATCAGCCCCAGCATTTT.

This clone was counted a single time. The junction shows a germline mismatch at one end, possibly a read error. J is TRBJ2-7 and V is TRBV11-2, with TRBD2 matching over 13 bases. Germline V gene sequence: CDR1 SGHAT, CDR2 FQNNGV. The CDR3 totals 18 residues. CDR3 DNA: TGTGCCAGCAGCTTAGATCCGGGACTAGCGGGACGCTCCCACGAGCAGTACTTC. It specifies CASSLDPGLAGRSHEQYF.

The genes are TRBV28 and TRBJ1-1, with a weak D call TRBD1 (6 bases). The CDR3 consists of 15 residues. V was shortened by 5 bases and J by 1 base, with 14 bases between the two germline ends. CDR1 and CDR2 from the germline V gene are MDHEN and SYDVKM. CDR3 amino acids: CASSPPKQGNTEAFF. The CDR3 nucleotides are TGTGCCAGCAGTCCCCCGAAACAGGGGAACACTGAAGCTTTCTTT.

This rearrangement joins TRBV5-6 to TRBJ2-5, with 8 bases identical to TRBD2. V shed 0 bases and J 1 base; nucleotides not matched to a gene: 5. The CDR3 runs 16 residues. CDR1 and CDR2 (germline): SGHDT, YYEEEE. The CDR3 DNA is TGTGCCAGCAGCTTGGAGGGAAGCGGGAGCCAAGAGACCCAGTACTTC. Protein: CASSLEGSGSQETQYF.

V gene TRBV6-6 combines with J gene TRBJ2-5; the match to TRBD1 covers 8 bases. Germline V gene lookup returns CDR1 MNHNY and CDR2 SVGAGI (reference sequence). The V gene end was trimmed by 6 bases and the J gene end by 4 bases; junction bases not matched to a gene: 7. The CDR3 loop spans 14 amino acids. The CDR3 region is CASRQDRDRETQYF. For the CDR3, the DNA is TGTGCCAGCAGGCAGGACAGGGATCGAGAGACCCAGTACTTC.

This clone was picked up a small number of times. The rearrangement uses TRBV24-1 and TRBJ2-1; D gene unclear. The CDR3 length is 12 residues. The germline gives CDR1 KGHDR, CDR2 SFDVKD. The V end lost 6 bases, the J end lost 8 bases, and 10 bases lay between the germline ends. The CDR3 nucleotides are TGTGCCACCAGTTCTTCCGCGTATGAGCAGTTCTTC. This sequence encodes CATSSSAYEQFF.

The V call is TRBV7-9, the J call TRBJ2-1, with D maybe TRBD1 (5 bases). CDR1 is SEHNR, CDR2 FQNEAQ, per germline (reference sequence). V lost 3 bases, J lost 6 bases, and 9 bases lay in between. The CDR3 has 13 residues. CDR3: CASSFEGVNEQFF. The DNA for the CDR3 is TGTGCCAGCAGCTTTGAAGGGGTCAATGAGCAGTTCTTC.

In regard to this clone: It is likely a read error, because the conserved phenylalanine at the end of the CDR3 is missing. The limits of the CDR3 on the DNA are not certain, so only TCRdb's listed CDR3 is given. The gene calls are TRBV27 and TRBJ2-7; TRBD1, the D gene given by the table, was not confirmed from the DNA. The CDR3 is made up of 11 amino acids, end residues included. The germline V gene has CDR1 MNHEY and CDR2 SMNVEV (reference sequence). CDR3: CASSTPGQGES.

The chain has TRBV11-3 and TRBJ2-1; 10 bases map to TRBD2. The junction had 6 bases not matched to a gene; V was cut back by 0 bases and J by 10 bases. Germline V gene lookup returns CDR1 SGHNT and CDR2 YENEEA. The CDR3 loop spans 15 amino acids. The CDR3 here is CASSLEGASGREQFF. The DNA for the CDR3 is TGTGCCAGCAGCTTAGAAGGGGCTAGCGGGAGAGAGCAGTTCTTC.

The chain has TRBV6-4 and TRBJ2-3, with a tentative D call TRBD2 (6 bases). Germline V CDR1 and CDR2: MRHNA, SNTAGT. V gave up 2 bases and J gave up 3 bases, with 12 bases separating them. The CDR3 loop spans 15 amino acids. The CDR3 region is CASSDREAGTDTQYF. Here the CDR3 DNA reads TGTGCCAGCAGTGACAGGGAGGCCGGTACAGATACGCAGTATTTT.

The CDR3, as DNA: TGCGCCAGCTCGGAATGGGGACACGGCGACTCTGGGGCCAACGTCCTGACTTTC. Translating gives CASSEWGHGDSGANVLTF. This chain connects TRBV5-1 to TRBJ2-6; D is possibly TRBD1 (6 bases). V lost 7 bases and J lost 0, with 20 bases in between. Per the germline V gene, CDR1 is SGHRS and CDR2 is YFSETQ. This CDR3 is 18 amino acids long.

V usage is TRBV10-3 and J usage is TRBJ2-1; D is unresolved. CDR1 and CDR2 (germline): ENHRY, SYGVKD. V lost 9 bases and J 0 bases, leaving 6 bases between the germline ends. This CDR3 region has 12 residues. The CDR3 protein is CAMASSYNEQFF. Here the CDR3 DNA reads TGTGCCATGGCTAGCTCCTACAATGAGCAGTTCTTC.

This rearrangement joins TRBV5-6 to TRBJ1-4, with D uncertain. The CDR3 extends over 12 amino acids. Trimming took 4 bases from V and 11 from J, leaving 12 bases between them. The germline CDR1 and CDR2 sequences are SGHDT and YYEEEE. CDR3 sequence: CASSAYEEKLFF. CDR3 nucleotide sequence: TGTGCCAGCAGCGCTTACGAGGAGAAACTGTTTTTT.